Sequencing of this T cell receptor beta chain was carried out in a study of T cells in Graves' hyperthyroidism and ophthalmopathy. RNA transcripts provided the source from which TCR beta CDR3 regions were amplified. TCR CDR3 regions were first amplified by RT-PCR with HTBI primers. TCRdb re-called the multiplex PCR reads with MiXCR, one entry per CDR3 protein. The sample lists roughly 380,000 distinct CDR3 sequences; around 15% were seen once. CDR1 and CDR2 from the germline V gene are MGHDK and SYGVNS. V lost 2 bases and J lost 2, with 9 bases in between. This CDR3 comprises 14 residues. The V and J genes are TRBV25-1 and TRBJ1-2; no firm D call. The specimen sequenced was blood. This clonotype originated in a woman between 18 and 29 years old with Graves' hyperthyroidism. The CDR3 here is CASSEGAANYGYTF. CDR3 bases: TGTGCCAGCAGTGAAGGCGCAGCGAACTATGGCTACACCTTC.